A selection of T cell receptor beta chains follows, all from one sample in a study of cytomegalovirus exposure and HLA in healthy donors. This table comes from immunoSEQ multiplex PCR, and its TCRdb copy is limited to in-frame clones, with some not included. This sample has about 100,000 clones; 60% to 80% occur once, and the top ten carry about 4%. The sample was PBMCs. The receptors shown here come from a middle-aged woman in good health and CMV-seronegative. Each CDR3 is given with its conserved first and last residue. A D gene is named only where the DNA matches it firmly. The listing skips clone size in some rows; elsewhere it reads once, few, many or a size class.

TRBJ2-7	-	12	-	TRBV6-5	TGTGCCAGCAGGGGGATAGGGGGGGTCCAGTACTTC	CASRGIGGVQYF
TRBJ2-1	TRBD2	15	-	TRBV7-2	TGTGCCAGCAGCGAGACTAGCGGGGGGGCGGGTGAGCAGTTCTTC	CASSETSGGAGEQFF
TRBJ2-7	TRBD1	14	-	TRBV5-1	TGCGCCAGCAGCTCACAGGGGCAAACCTACGAGCAGTACTTC	CASSSQGQTYEQYF
TRBJ1-2	TRBD1	15	-	TRBV15	TGTGCCACCAGCAGTCGACAGGGGGCGTACGATGGCTACACCTTC	CATSSRQGAYDGYTF
TRBJ2-7	-	16	-	TRBV4-2	TGTGCCAGCAGCCAAGATGCTGGAGGGGTAACCTACGAGCAGTACTTC	CASSQDAGGVTYEQYF
TRBJ2-7	-	12	-	TRBV10-1	TGCGCCAGCATGGGCGGGGGCCACGAGCAGTACTTC	CASMGGGHEQYF
TRBJ2-7	-	14	-	TRBV9	TGTGCCAGCAGCGTAGGGCCTTCCTCCTACGAGCAGTACTTC	CASSVGPSSYEQYF
TRBJ1-5	-	14	-	TRBV7-2	TGTGCCAGCAGCTTGATGTCGGGGTATCAGCCCCAGCATTTT	CASSLMSGYQPQHF
TRBJ1-2	-	12	-	TRBV9	TGTGCCAGCAGTAAAACAGGGTCCGGCTACACCTTC	CASSKTGSGYTF
TRBJ1-2	-	12	-	TRBV10-2	TGCGCCAGCAGGACAGACAGCTATGGCTACACCTTC	CASRTDSYGYTF
TRBJ2-3	-	16	-	TRBV7-6	TGTGCCAGCAGCACTAAGGACTCCCCCCCGGGCCCTTCGCAGTATTTT	CASSTKDSPPGPSQYF
TRBJ2-3	TRBD2	14	-	TRBV19	TGTGCCAGTAGACTAGCGGGGGGCACAGATACGCAGTATTTT	CASRLAGGTDTQYF
TRBJ2-5	-	12	-	TRBV19	TGTGCCAGTAGGACCAGGGAAGAGACCCAGTACTTC	CASRTREETQYF
TRBJ1-5	TRBD1	15	-	TRBV12-5	TGTGCTAGTGGCGGGGGACAGGGGGCTTTACAGCCCCAGCATTTT	CASGGGQGALQPQHF
TRBJ2-7	TRBD1	14	-	TRBV5-4	TGTGCCAGCAGCGTGGGACAGGAGACCTACGAGCAGTACTTC	CASSVGQETYEQYF
TRBJ2-1	-	14	-	TRBV28	TGTGCCAGCAAGACAACCATCACCTACAATGAGCAGTTCTTC	CASKTTITYNEQFF
TRBJ1-2	TRBD1	18	-	TRBV27	TGTGCCAGCAATCCGGAGGCGTGGGCAGGGGGCGGCCTAAATGGCTACACCTTC	CASNPEAWAGGGLNGYTF
TRBJ1-1	TRBD1	15	-	TRBV19	TGTGCCAGTAGACCCGAGACAGGGGCGGACACTGAAGCTTTCTTT	CASRPETGADTEAFF
TRBJ2-1	TRBD1	18	-	TRBV7-2	TGTGCCAGCAGCCCTCGGCAGGGGGCTTTGAACCGGGATAATGAGCAGTTCTTC	CASSPRQGALNRDNEQFF
TRBJ1-1	-	14	-	TRBV7-2	TGTGCCAGCAGCTTAGCCGCAGGAAACACTGAAGCTTTCTTT	CASSLAAGNTEAFF
TRBJ1-2	TRBD1	17	-	TRBV18	TGTGCCAGCTCACCAGCCGGAACGGGACAGGGGGACTATGGCTACACCTTC	CASSPAGTGQGDYGYTF
TRBJ2-1	-	14	-	TRBV7-3	TGTGCCAGCAGCTTAGGGCGGGGCCTGAATGAGCAGTTCTTC	CASSLGRGLNEQFF
TRBJ2-5	-	14	few	TRBV5-1	TGCGCCAGCAGCTCGTTACAGGGTCGTGAGACCCAGTACTTC	CASSSLQGRETQYF
TRBJ1-2	-	14	-	TRBV7-9	TGTGCCAGCAGCTCTCAGACAGAAAACTATGGCTACACCTTC	CASSSQTENYGYTF
TRBJ2-7	TRBD1	15	-	TRBV28	TGTGCCAGCAGTGCCGCTGGACAGGGGGCCTACGAGCAGTACTTC	CASSAAGQGAYEQYF
TRBJ1-2	-	13	-	TRBV30	TGTGCCTGGATGAGAGACAGGCCGGGTGGCTACACCTTC	CAWMRDRPGGYTF
TRBJ2-3	TRBD2	16	few	TRBV5-4	TGCGCCAGCAGCCAAGGTAGCGGGGGCCACACAGATACGCAGTATTTT	CASSQGSGGHTDTQYF
TRBJ2-1	TRBD2	15	-	TRBV2	TGTGCCAGCAGTGAAAGACTAGCGGGAAACAATGAGCAGTTCTTC	CASSERLAGNNEQFF
TRBJ1-1	-	14	-	TRBV6-6	TGTGCCAGCAGTTCGGCAACAGGATACACTGAAGCTTTCTTT	CASSSATGYTEAFF
TRBJ1-1	TRBD1	14	-	TRBV10-3	TGTGCCATCAGCAGGACAGGGGGCCTGGCTGAAGCTTTCTTT	CAISRTGGLAEAFF
TRBJ2-7	-	18	-	TRBV28	TGTGCCAGCAAGGGGTCGGGACACTTTTCGAGACCCGTCTACGAGCAGTACTTC	CASKGSGHFSRPVYEQYF
TRBJ1-1	-	14	-	TRBV7-9	TGTGCCAGCAGCGTAGAAGGGGAGGTCACTGAAGCTTTCTTT	CASSVEGEVTEAFF
TRBJ1-2	-	13	-	TRBV15	TGTGCCACCAGCGAACGGGGGAACTATGGCTACACCTTC	CATSERGNYGYTF
TRBJ1-5	TRBD1	18	-	TRBV4-1	TGCGCCAGCAGTCAAGGACAGGGGGCGAAGTTGGGTGAACAGCCCCAGCATTTT	CASSQGQGAKLGEQPQHF
TRBJ2-3	-	15	-	TRBV6-1	TGTGCCAGCTCGGGGTCAATCGTGAGCACAGATACGCAGTATTTT	CASSGSIVSTDTQYF
TRBJ1-5	TRBD1	15	-	TRBV6-1	TGTGCCAGCAGGACCGGGACAGGGAGGTATCAGCCCCAGCATTTT	CASRTGTGRYQPQHF
TRBJ2-3	-	15	-	TRBV5-6	TGTGCCAGCAGCTTGCCCAGTTTGGGCACAGATACGCAGTATTTT	CASSLPSLGTDTQYF
TRBJ2-7	TRBD1	15	-	TRBV19	TGTGCCAGTAGTATTGACAGGGGGCACCCCTACGAGCAGTACTTC	CASSIDRGHPYEQYF
TRBJ1-6	TRBD1	15	once	TRBV2	TGTGCCAGCAGCCCCGACAGGGGTTACGATTCACCCCTCCACTTT	CASSPDRGYDSPLHF
TRBJ1-5	-	15	many	TRBV4-3	TGCGCCAGCAGCCAAGATCCAGGAATCGGTCAGCCCCAGCATTTT	CASSQDPGIGQPQHF
TRBJ2-7	TRBD2	16	-	TRBV7-8	TGTGCCAGCAGCCTAGTGGGTCTAGCGGCATCCTACGAGCAGTACTTC	CASSLVGLAASYEQYF
TRBJ1-5	-	15	-	TRBV27	TGTGCCAGCAGTTTAAAACCAGGGATTAATCAGCCCCAGCATTTT	CASSLKPGINQPQHF
TRBJ2-5	-	14	few	TRBV4-2	TGTGCCAGCAGCTCTCATCACGAGAGAGAGACCCAGTACTTC	CASSSHHERETQYF
TRBJ2-7	TRBD1	16	few	TRBV30	TGTGCCTGGAGTGCAAAGGGACAGGGCTTAATTGACGAGCAGTACTTC	CAWSAKGQGLIDEQYF
TRBJ2-4	TRBD1	18	once	TRBV6-1	TGTGCCAGCAGTGTCCGGGACAGACGTCTCACGGCCAAAAACATTCAGTACTTC	CASSVRDRRLTAKNIQYF
TRBJ2-2	-	12	-	TRBV28	TGTGCCAGCAGTGCCAGCACCGGGGAGCTGTTTTTT	CASSASTGELFF
TRBJ2-3	TRBD2	16	-	TRBV4-2	TGTGCCAGCAGCCCAAGGGAGGGGCGGGAGGCAGATACGCAGTATTTT	CASSPREGREADTQYF
TRBJ2-1	TRBD2	16	once	TRBV5-1	TGCGCCAGCAGCCAAGTAGCGGGGGTCCACTACAATGAGCAGTTCTTC	CASSQVAGVHYNEQFF
TRBJ1-2	TRBD1	15	once	TRBV6-4	TGTGCCAGCAGTGTGGGGGACAGGGGGTCTGGTGGCTACACCTTC	CASSVGDRGSGGYTF
TRBJ2-5	-	13	-	TRBV5-1	TGCGCCAGCAGCTTGTTGTCAGAAGAGACCCAGTACTTC	CASSLLSEETQYF
TRBJ1-1	-	15	-	TRBV9	TGTGCCAGCAGCCCCCACCCTCAGGGGAACACTGAAGCTTTCTTT	CASSPHPQGNTEAFF
TRBJ1-5	TRBD1	14	-	TRBV5-1	TGCGCCAGCAGCTTGGGGACAGGGAAGCAGCCCCAGCATTTT	CASSLGTGKQPQHF
TRBJ1-5	TRBD1	16	-	TRBV5-6	TGTGCCAGCAGCTTGTTGGGGGGACAGGGCAATCAGCCCCAGCATTTT	CASSLLGGQGNQPQHF
TRBJ2-7	-	13	-	TRBV7-2	TGTGCCAGCAGCTCTAACAGGGATTACGAGCAGTACTTC	CASSSNRDYEQYF
TRBJ1-6	-	15	-	TRBV5-1	TGCGCCAGCAGAAGGGAGAGCTCCTATAATTCACCCCTCCACTTT	CASRRESSYNSPLHF
TRBJ1-2	-	18	-	TRBV28	TGTGCCAGCAGTTCGAAAGGGGGGGGTCCGGGAATCCCCTATGGCTACACCTTC	CASSSKGGGPGIPYGYTF
TRBJ1-5	-	14	many	TRBV19	TGTGCCAGTAGTACGTACGGGTGGAATCAGCCCCAGCATTTT	CASSTYGWNQPQHF
TRBJ1-1	-	12	-	TRBV2	TGTGCCAGCAGTCAAATGAACACTGAAGCTTTCTTT	CASSQMNTEAFF
TRBJ2-5	TRBD1	15	-	TRBV2	TGTGCCAGCAGCCGAGAAGAGGGGGCGCGAGAGACCCAGTACTTC	CASSREEGARETQYF